This T cell receptor (beta chain) was obtained from a study of identical twins. Of note for this clonotype: Antigen specificity is unknown.

Trimming cost V 4 bases and J 3 bases, with 15 bases left between them. Germline CDR1 MGHRA, CDR2 YSYEKL. The CDR3 consists of 15 residues. Study-level findings and limits: Insertions were fewer in abundant cord blood beta clonotypes, whereas memory repertoires showed none of this pattern. Recombination models fit unrelated individuals' TCR alpha sharing but underestimated twins'.

With template switching, a universal primer site was added, and the cDNA carried unique molecular identifiers. TCRdb used MiXCR to reprocess the 5' RACE reads, holding one entry per CDR3 protein. The sample has 700,000 or so distinct CDR3 sequences; 8.5% to 9% are singletons. These data were also reused for a study on yellow fever vaccine responses in identical twins.

The TCR comes from a woman under 30 in good health. Input material: PBMCs. The chain uses TRBV4-1 and TRBJ2-5; weak D call: TRBD2 (5 bases). CDR3 in DNA: TGCGCCAGCAGCCCCCTCTTGGTGCGGGAAGAGACCCAGTACTTC. Protein product: CASSPLLVREETQYF.